The 14 T cell receptor beta chains below all came from one sample that was sequenced in a study of T cells in Graves' hyperthyroidism and ophthalmopathy. TCR beta CDR3 sequences were amplified from RNA transcripts. Researchers ran a first-round RT-PCR on the TCR CDR3 using the HTBI primer set. Using its own MiXCR run on the multiplex PCR reads, TCRdb lists one record per CDR3 protein. Seen here are about 290,000 distinct CDR3 sequences, 15% observed once, and the top ten hold under 35%. Sequenced input: blood. The receptor source for this set is a woman in her forties or fifties with Graves' hyperthyroidism that later progressed to Graves' ophthalmopathy.

This clonotype has only a few counts. The chain recombines TRBV15 with TRBJ1-1; a weak D match, TRBD1 (6 bases). With 4 bases removed from V and 5 bases from J, the gap between germline ends came to 14 bases. The V gene's germline CDR1 is LNHNV and CDR2 YYDKDF (reference sequence). The CDR3 runs 14 residues. For the CDR3, the DNA is TGTGCCACCAGCACTAGGACAGTGAGGACTGAAGCTTTCTTT. Amino acids: CATSTRTVRTEAFF.

In the case of this clonotype: A clone one base away is much larger, so this may be a read error. This sequence joins TRBV5-1 and TRBJ2-1; 10 bases are shared with TRBD2. Trimming removed 5 bases from V and 6 bases from J; junction bases left unmatched: 5. The CDR3 is 14 residues long. CDR1 and CDR2 from the germline V gene are SGHRS and YFSETQ. CDR3 protein: CASRRGLAVNEQFF. The CDR3, as DNA: TGCGCCAGCAGGCGCGGACTAGCGGTCAATGAGCAGTTCTTC.

Ten or more counts support this clonotype. The CDR3 sequence is CASSQPGRGLGETQYF. The CDR3 DNA follows: TGTGCCAGCAGCCAACCCGGTAGAGGGCTCGGAGAGACCCAGTACTTC. The genes are TRBV4-2 and TRBJ2-5; D perhaps matches TRBD2 (5 bases). Trimming removed 2 bases from V and 4 bases from J, with 17 bases in between. CDR1 LGHNA and CDR2 YNFKEQ come from the germline V gene. The length of the CDR3 is 16 residues.

At least ten counts were recorded for this clonotype. The rearrangement links TRBV27 to TRBJ2-7, with 11 bases that match TRBD1. The CDR3 length is 15 residues. The junction had 6 bases not matched to a gene; V was cut back by 5 bases and J by 3 bases. The germline V gene has CDR1 MNHEY and CDR2 SMNVEV (reference sequence). The CDR3 region is CASSLGQGALYEQYF. In nucleotides, the CDR3 is TGTGCCAGCAGTCTAGGACAGGGGGCCCTCTACGAGCAGTACTTC.

V gene TRBV14 combines with J gene TRBJ1-2, with 7 nucleotides matching TRBD1. V lost 4 bases, J lost 7 bases, and 6 bases stayed unmatched. The length of the CDR3 is 13 residues. Germline CDR1 and CDR2: SGHDN and FVKESK. The CDR3: CASSLGQASGYTF. CDR3 coding DNA: TGTGCCAGCAGCCTCGGACAGGCATCTGGCTACACCTTC. Using reference TRBV14 and TRBJ1-2 for the parts outside the CDR3, the full variable domain is EAGVTQFPSHSVIEKGQTVTLRCDPISGHDNLYWYRRVMGKEIKFLLHFVKESKQDESGMPNNRFLAERTGGTYSTLKVQPAELEDSGVYFCASSLGQASGYTFGSGTRLTVV.

This clonotype was picked up many times. The chain joins TRBV28 to TRBJ1-1; D is unresolved. Germline CDR1 MDHEN, CDR2 SYDVKM. The CDR3 spans 14 residues. Trimming took 5 bases from V and 6 from J, leaving 16 bases between them. The chain's CDR3 is CASSPRAAPAEAFF. Here the CDR3 DNA reads TGTGCCAGCAGTCCCCGGGCCGCACCGGCTGAAGCTTTCTTT.

The CDR3 nucleotides read TGCAGTGCTAGCGGCCGTTTCCTAGCCTACGAGCAGTACTTC. It encodes CSASGRFLAYEQYF. J is TRBJ2-7 and V is TRBV20-1; D gene ambiguous. The CDR3 length is 14 residues. Germline values: CDR1 DFQATT, CDR2 SNEGSKA (reference sequence). Trimming cost V 3 bases and J 2 bases, with 14 bases left between them.

Many counts were recorded for this clonotype. V is TRBV28 and J is TRBJ2-1, with D possibly being TRBD1 or TRBD2 (5 bases each). There are 12 residues in the CDR3. Germline V gene sequence: CDR1 MDHEN, CDR2 SYDVKM. Deletions cut 5 bases from V and 8 bases from J, with 10 bases between. CDR3 DNA: TGTGCCAGCAGTCAGGGACGCGATGAGCAGTTCTTC. Amino acid sequence: CASSQGRDEQFF.

This clonotype was observed at least ten times. This sequence joins TRBV4-1 and TRBJ2-3, with D uncertain. The CDR3 runs 17 residues. V lost 0 bases and J lost 0, with 13 bases in between. CDR1 and CDR2 from the germline V gene are MGHRA and YSYEKL. DNA for the CDR3: TGCGCCAGCAGCCAAGATCCCCGGGCCCATAGCACAGATACGCAGTATTTT. The encoded protein is CASSQDPRAHSTDTQYF.

The chain recombines TRBV5-1 with TRBJ1-1, with D possibly TRBD1 on 5 matching bases. Germline V lookup: CDR1 SGHRS, CDR2 YFSETQ. CDR3 length: 14 residues. V was cut by 3 bases and J by 4 bases, with 13 bases left in between. This CDR3 is CASSWDRRATEAFF. As DNA, the CDR3 is TGCGCCAGCAGCTGGGACCGGAGGGCCACTGAAGCTTTCTTT.

This clonotype was detected many times. The chain couples TRBV13 to TRBJ2-3; D is unclear. The ends were cut back, 4 bases at V and 6 bases at J, with 17 bases in the middle. The CDR3 length is 15 residues. The germline V gene has CDR1 PRHDT and CDR2 FYEKMQ (reference sequence). CDR3 in amino acids: CASSSRLIRADTQYF. The CDR3 DNA sequence: TGTGCCAGCAGCTCCCGCCTGATCCGGGCCGATACGCAGTATTTT.

This clonotype was counted a few times. V usage is TRBV7-3 and J usage is TRBJ2-3, with TRBD2 as a possible D gene (5 bases). The germline CDR1 and CDR2 sequences are SGHTA and FQGTGA. This CDR3 has 15 amino acids. The germline V and J ends were trimmed by 0 bases and 2 bases, with 9 bases remaining between them. CDR3 protein: CASSLTSAATDTQYF. CDR3 in DNA: TGTGCCAGCAGCTTAACTAGCGCGGCCACAGATACGCAGTATTTT. Supplemented by reference TRBV7-3 and TRBJ2-3, the full variable domain reads GAGVSQTPSNKVTEKGKYVELRCDPISGHTALYWYRQSLGQGPEFLIYFQGTGAADDSGLPNDRFFAVRPEGSVSTLKIQRTERGDSAVYLCASSLTSAATDTQYFGPGTRLTVL.

This clonotype has a handful of counts. The chain joins TRBV6-6 to TRBJ2-7; 11 bases map to TRBD2. The germline CDR1 and CDR2 sequences are MNHNY and SVGAGI (reference sequence). Trimming at V came to 0 bases and at J to 4 bases, leaving 5 bases not matched to a gene. CDR3 length: 16 residues. The CDR3 sequence is CASSYSTSGRIYEQYF. The CDR3 region has the DNA TGTGCCAGCAGTTACTCCACTAGCGGGAGAATTTACGAGCAGTACTTC.

This clonotype was counted many times. The chain has TRBV7-3 and TRBJ2-1; no clear D. The length of the CDR3 is 15 residues. Germline V gives CDR1 SGHTA, CDR2 FQGTGA. With 1 base removed from V and 3 bases from J, the gap between germline ends came to 10 bases. CDR3 sequence: CASSLSVGFYNEQFF. The CDR3 coding sequence is TGTGCCAGCAGCTTAAGTGTGGGGTTCTACAATGAGCAGTTCTTC. The entire variable domain, with the rest obtained from reference TRBV7-3 and TRBJ2-1, is as follows: GAGVSQTPSNKVTEKGKYVELRCDPISGHTALYWYRQSLGQGPEFLIYFQGTGAADDSGLPNDRFFAVRPEGSVSTLKIQRTERGDSAVYLCASSLSVGFYNEQFFGPGTRLTVL.